A single sample gave rise to the 20 T cell receptor beta chains below, sequenced in a study of T cells in women clearing cervical HPV infection. The assay was immunoSEQ multiplex PCR, and TCRdb's table has in-frame clones only and misses some. This sample's clone table lists more than 25,000 clones. The sequencing sample was made of blood buffy coat. Receptors originate from a woman between 18 and 75 years old with a cervical HPV16 infection that either progressed to CIN3+ or cleared (not recorded which).

With respect to this clone: The CDR3 end lies 3 residues beyond the end of the read and is filled in from the germline J gene. The V call is TRBV29-1, the J call TRBJ1-6; D might be TRBD1 (6 bases). The V and J ends lost 6 bases and 5 bases respectively, with 11 bases between them. Germline-derived CDR1 and CDR2 are SQVTM and ANQGSEA. The CDR3 runs 13 residues. The CDR3 is CSVRTDDNSPLHF. CDR3 DNA, as far as it was read: TGCAGCGTACGGACAGATGATAATTCACCC.

For this clone: The DNA ends 3 residues before the CDR3 does, and the rest of the CDR3 is filled in from the germline J gene. The V gene is TRBV30, the J gene TRBJ1-1, with D possibly matching TRBD1 (5 bases). The CDR3 is made up of 12 amino acids. CDR1 and CDR2 from the germline V gene are GTSNPN and SVGIG (reference sequence). V shed 3 bases and J shed 0 bases, with 5 bases lying between them. Partial CDR3 DNA: TGTGCCTGGAGAGGGGTGAACACTGAA. Translating gives CAWRGVNTE. The full-length CDR3 reads as CAWRGVNTEAFF.

A note on this clone: The read falls 3 residues short of the CDR3 end, and the missing part is taken from the germline J gene. The V gene is TRBV6-1, the J gene TRBJ2-7; 14 nucleotides agree with TRBD2. CDR1 MNHNS and CDR2 SASEGT come from the germline V gene. The CDR3 covers 19 residues. With 1 base clipped from V and 2 bases from J, the junction kept 10 bases outside the gene matches. The part of the CDR3 DNA that was read is TGTGCCAGCAGTGAAGGGAGCCCGGGACTAGCGGGGGCAACCTACGAG. Its protein product is CASSEGSPGLAGATYE. Given in full, the CDR3 is CASSEGSPGLAGATYEQYF.

About this clone: The CDR3 end lies 3 residues beyond the end of the read and is filled in from the germline J gene. V and J are TRBV20-1 and TRBJ1-1; D may be TRBD1 (5 bases). V was trimmed by 3 bases and J by 0 bases, leaving 20 bases between them. The CDR3 is 17 amino acids. From germline, CDR1 is DFQATT and CDR2 SNEGSKA (reference sequence). CDR3 protein: CSARTTGLTSLNTEAFF. The covered CDR3 bases are TGCAGTGCTAGGACCACGGGACTAACGTCCTTGAACACTGAA.

Comments on this clone: The CDR3 extends 3 residues past the end of the read, so its final part is completed from the germline J gene. The V and J genes are TRBV19 and TRBJ2-1; the D gene is possibly TRBD1 (6 bases). The V gene's germline CDR1 is LNHDA and CDR2 SQIVND (reference sequence). V was cut by 7 bases and J by 4 bases, with 17 bases left in between. CDR3 size: 15 residues. The covered CDR3 bases are TGTGCCAGTAAAGATAGGGACACCCGTTACAATGAG. Translation: CASKDRDTRYNE. The full-length CDR3 reads as CASKDRDTRYNEQFF.

Worth noting for this clone: From the germline J gene comes the end of the CDR3, since the read stops 3 residues before it. The chain has TRBV19 and TRBJ2-7, with 9 bases aligning to TRBD1. This CDR3 comprises 15 residues. From germline, CDR1 is LNHDA and CDR2 SQIVND (reference sequence). The J segment lost 5 bases and the V segment lost 1 base, leaving 6 bases of the junction unmatched. Incomplete CDR3 DNA: TGTGCCAGTAGTATAGCGGGACAGGGTATTCACGAG. Protein product: CASSIAGQGIHE. The full-length CDR3 reads as CASSIAGQGIHEQYF.

As concerns this clone: The CDR3 extends 3 residues past the end of the read, so its final part is completed from the germline J gene. The chain couples TRBV29-1 to TRBJ2-1; tentatively, D is TRBD1 (6 bases). Germline loops: CDR1 SQVTM, CDR2 ANQGSEA. The CDR3 is 14 residues long. The germline V and J ends were trimmed by 8 bases and 8 bases, with 22 bases remaining between them. CDR3 DNA, as far as it was read: TGCAGCCTCCGACGGGACACCCAGTTCGATGAG. Its translation is CSLRRDTQFDE. The whole CDR3 reads CSLRRDTQFDEQFF.

Note on this clone: The read halts 3 residues ahead of the CDR3 end, with the missing end drawn from the germline J gene. This chain connects TRBV12-3 or TRBV12-4 to TRBJ2-7, with TRBD2 matching over 11 bases. V trimming: 2 bases; J trimming: 4 bases; junction bases outside the gene matches: 1. The CDR3 is 14 residues long. This CDR3 reads CASSLLAGGYEQYF. Partial CDR3 DNA: TGTGCCAGCAGTTTATTAGCGGGAGGGTACGAG.

On this clone: The sequence runs out 3 residues before the end of the CDR3; the remainder is reconstructed from the germline J gene. The gene calls are TRBV7-9 and TRBJ1-1; D remains ambiguous. Trimming left V 3 bases short and J 1 base short, with 12 bases between. The CDR3 consists of 15 residues. Per germline, CDR1 SEHNR and CDR2 FQNEAQ (reference sequence). The CDR3 region is CASSFGRGGNTEAFF. CDR3 DNA (partial): TGTGCCAGCAGCTTTGGTCGAGGCGGGAACACTGAA.

To note about this clone: The read falls 3 residues short of the CDR3 end, and the missing part is taken from the germline J gene. J is TRBJ2-7 and V is TRBV28; 7 bases match TRBD1. The J segment lost 0 bases and the V segment lost 5 bases, leaving 7 bases of the junction unmatched. Germline V lookup: CDR1 MDHEN, CDR2 SYDVKM. The CDR3 is 15 amino acids. The CDR3 bases that were read are TGTGCCAGCAGTGTAGGGGGCGGGTTCTCCTACGAG. It codes for CASSVGGGFSYE. The whole CDR3 reads CASSVGGGFSYEQYF.

For this clone: Read sequence stops 3 residues before the CDR3 end, and the germline J gene provides the missing end. The rearrangement uses TRBV7-3 and TRBJ2-1; the D gene is possibly TRBD2 (5 bases). Between the trimmed V and J ends, which lost 2 bases and 6 bases, there was a span of 8 bases. This CDR3 comprises 13 residues. Germline-derived CDR1 and CDR2 are SGHTA and FQGTGA. The sequenced part of the CDR3 DNA is TGTGCCAGCAGCTTACCTAGCACCAATGAG. This sequence encodes CASSLPSTNE. The CDR3 in full is CASSLPSTNEQFF.

A note on this clone: The read halts 3 residues ahead of the CDR3 end, with the missing end drawn from the germline J gene. The chain uses TRBV19 and TRBJ1-1, with D tentatively TRBD1 (5 bases). V lost 3 bases and J 7 bases, leaving 9 bases between the germline ends. Per the germline V gene, CDR1 is LNHDA and CDR2 is SQIVND (reference sequence). The CDR3 sequence is 12 residues long. Partial CDR3 DNA: TGTGCCAGTAGTATTGGAGGGGTTGAA. This gives the protein CASSIGGVE. The CDR3, in full, reads CASSIGGVEAFF.

Details on this clone: The DNA ends 3 residues before the CDR3 does, and the rest of the CDR3 is filled in from the germline J gene. The genes are TRBV5-1 and TRBJ1-1; D call uncertain. Germline V gene data show CDR1 as SGHRS and CDR2 as YFSETQ. The germline V and J ends were trimmed by 4 bases and 6 bases, with 10 bases remaining between them. This CDR3 has 12 amino acids. CDR3 in amino acids: CASSPQGAEAFF. CDR3 DNA, as far as it was read: TGCGCCAGCAGCCCCCAAGGTGCTGAA.

A remark on this clone: The sequence runs out 3 residues before the end of the CDR3; the remainder is reconstructed from the germline J gene. This sequence joins TRBV19 and TRBJ1-2; weak D call: TRBD1 (5 bases). This CDR3 is 13 amino acids long. Germline loops: CDR1 LNHDA, CDR2 SQIVND (reference sequence). The DNA read from the CDR3 is TGTGCCAGTAGCCCCCGGGGGTACAATGAC. Translation gives CASSPRGYND. The full CDR3 reads CASSPRGYNDYTF.

Notes on this clone: The CDR3 end lies 3 residues beyond the end of the read and is filled in from the germline J gene. The chain links TRBV7-2 to TRBJ1-4; D not certain. CDR3 size: 15 residues. V lost 1 base and J lost 4, with 10 bases in between. Germline V gene lookup returns CDR1 SGHTA and CDR2 FQGNSA. CDR3 bases read: TGTGCCAGCAGCTTAGTGGCAGGAATTAATGAAAAA. This encodes CASSLVAGINEK. The whole CDR3 sequence is CASSLVAGINEKLFF.

With respect to this clone: The CDR3 end lies 3 residues beyond the end of the read and is filled in from the germline J gene. The J gene is TRBJ2-1, the V gene TRBV5-1; maybe TRBD2 (6 bases). V lost 4 bases and J 4 bases, leaving 18 bases between the germline ends. The length of the CDR3 is 16 residues. Germline V gene sequence: CDR1 SGHRS, CDR2 YFSETQ. The sequenced CDR3 bases are TGCGCCAGCAGCGGAGCCCTAGCGTGGGAGTACAATGAG. This encodes CASSGALAWEYNE. The full CDR3 protein is CASSGALAWEYNEQFF. Variable domain in full (rest from reference TRBV5-1 and TRBJ2-1): KAGVTQTPRYLIKTRGQQVTLSCSPISGHRSVSWYQQTPGQGLQFLFEYFSETQRNKGNFPGRFSGRQFSNSRSEMNVSTLELGDSALYLCASSGALAWEYNEQFFGPGTRLTVL.

Points on this clone: The read comes to an end 3 residues before the CDR3 does, leaving the germline J gene to fill in the end. The V and J genes are TRBV30 and TRBJ1-1; D is unresolved. The CDR3 loop spans 13 amino acids. CDR1 is GTSNPN, CDR2 SVGIG, per germline (reference sequence). V was cut by 4 bases and J by 2 bases, with 11 bases left in between. The CDR3 DNA, read in part, is TGTGCCTGGACTTCGGGGTTCAACACTGAA. Translated, it gives CAWTSGFNTE. The full CDR3 protein is CAWTSGFNTEAFF.

The CDR3 sequence is CASSRLGHLNEKLFF. CDR3 bases read: TGTGCCAGCAGCCGCCTTGGCCACCTTAATGAAAAG. The chain carries TRBV7-9 and TRBJ2-2; D gene uncertain. The read gets to within 3 residues of the CDR3 end, and the germline J gene fills in the rest. Germline CDR1 reads SEHNR; CDR2 reads FQNEAQ (reference sequence). This CDR3 is built from 15 residues.

Worth noting for this clone: Sequencing ends 3 residues short of the CDR3 end; the germline J gene provides the rest. V is TRBV20-1 and J is TRBJ2-3, with D uncertain. Trimming left V 4 bases short and J 1 base short, with 9 bases between. Germline CDR1 is DFQATT and CDR2 is SNEGSKA (reference sequence). The CDR3 has 13 residues. The sequenced part of the CDR3 DNA is TGCAGTGCTACACGCGTCGGCACAGATACG. Amino acids: CSATRVGTDT. The full CDR3 protein reads CSATRVGTDTQYF.

On this clone itself: Read sequence stops 3 residues before the CDR3 end, and the germline J gene provides the missing end. The chain uses TRBV19 and TRBJ2-3, with 9 bases identical to TRBD1. This CDR3 contains 15 residues. CDR1 is LNHDA, CDR2 SQIVND, per germline (reference sequence). The chain's CDR3 is CASSTSQGAGEPQYF. The part of the CDR3 DNA that was read is TGTGCCAGTAGTACCTCACAGGGGGCTGGGGAGCCG.